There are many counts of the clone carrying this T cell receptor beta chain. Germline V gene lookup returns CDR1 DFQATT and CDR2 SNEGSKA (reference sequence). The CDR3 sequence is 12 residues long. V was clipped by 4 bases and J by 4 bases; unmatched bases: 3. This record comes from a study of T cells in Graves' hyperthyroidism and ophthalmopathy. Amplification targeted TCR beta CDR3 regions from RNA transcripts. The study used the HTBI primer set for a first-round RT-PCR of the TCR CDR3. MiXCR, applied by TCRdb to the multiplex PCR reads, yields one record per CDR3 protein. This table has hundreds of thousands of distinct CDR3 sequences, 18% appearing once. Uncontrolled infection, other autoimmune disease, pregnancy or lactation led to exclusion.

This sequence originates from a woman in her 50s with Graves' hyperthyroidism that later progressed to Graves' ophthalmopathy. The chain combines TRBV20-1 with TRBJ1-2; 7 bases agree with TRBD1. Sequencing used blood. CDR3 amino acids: CSAMDRRYGYTF. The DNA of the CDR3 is TGCAGTGCTATGGACAGGCGCTATGGCTACACCTTC.